The text below deals with one T cell receptor (beta chain). Its recognized antigen is unknown. The input lacks base qualities; no much larger clone sits a single base away. The data derive from a study of blood T cell repertoires in COVID-19 (dated by TCRdb to about 2020). Concerning the study at large: Collaborator samples came from the United States, Italy and Spain and covered acute and convalescent phases of COVID-19. The material from the prospective study consisted of cDNA or gDNA derived from T cells, B-cell-depleted T cells, or PBMCs. Subjects who had been exposed to COVID-19, were actively infected with it, or had recovered from it provided the deeply sampled blood TCRbeta repertoires that made up the dataset. A freely available public database, intended as a resource for researchers studying the immune response to SARS-CoV-2, is where the repertoires were released. Samples were obtained from the ongoing ImmuneRACE study (first 160 participants) and from over a thousand subjects provided by 6 global collaborators. The sample metadata nearly always contained a de-identified subject ID, COVID-19 status, age in years and sex. Where available, HLA class I and class II types were obtained from metadata supplied by the sample provider rather than from assay-based typing.

One collaborating source in Seattle enrolled patients while the patients were actively infected and followed the patients over time throughout the course of disease. Whole blood was collected in K2EDTA tubes by collaborating institutions according to the institutions' own protocols. For TCRbeta analysis, collaborators shipped samples in one of three forms: frozen whole blood, isolated PBMCs, or DNA extracted from either of those sample types. Here is what the overall study found, with its caveats: The amount of clinical and demographic metadata varied by source and participant and was provided uncurated.

The immunoSEQ Assay, a bias-controlled multiplex PCR, was used to amplify TCRbeta CDR3 regions from genomic DNA. As for the original processing: Nucleated cell counts per sample were estimated from amplification of reference gene primers within the assay. To quantify the absolute abundance of each unique TCRbeta CDR3 rearrangement, sequence reads were collapsed and filtered. For each sample, productive Simpson clonality was calculated as the square root of Simpson's diversity index across productive rearrangements. TCRdb carries this immuneACCESS record with in-frame sequences only. Its versions omit some clonotypes, under half of them owing to an unresolved V gene in the studies checked, with the rest unexplained. Clone size and the V and J calls come from that table; the DNA yielded D and trimming. This sample lists 10,000 to 15,000 clones; approximately 70% were detected once. Jointly, the top ten make up over 9.5% of the sample.

This TCR was recovered from a man aged 55 to 70 with COVID-19, enrolled during active disease. Input material: peripheral blood.

The CDR3 amino acid sequence is: CSAGGTGGLQETQYF. The DNA sequence reads TGCAGTGCTGGTGGGACAGGGGGTCTCCAAGAGACCCAGTACTTC. This sequence uses TRBV20-1 and TRBJ2-5, and TRBD1 matches 11 of the central bases. The CDR3 contains 15 residues, cysteine and phenylalanine counted. Of all the DNA, just the CDR3 is kept, 45 bases in frame from base 1. Trimming removed 5 bases from V and 1 base from J; the gene matches leave 6 bases unexplained. CDR1 and CDR2, looked up from the germline V gene (reference sequence), are DFQATT and SNEGSKA.